Listed below are T cell receptor beta chains from one sample, sequenced in a study of T cell responses to AZD1222 COVID-19 vaccine. The method was immunoSEQ multiplex PCR; TCRdb's version includes in-frame clones alone and lacks a portion of them. The table lists about 150,000 clones, approximately 89% of them singletons, with around 1.5% in the top ten. This sample comprised peripheral blood, obtained 28 days after the second AZD1222 dose. All receptors come from an adult who received the AZD1222 COVID-19 vaccine. The CDR3 runs from the conserved cysteine through the conserved F or W. The D gene is left open where the match is weak. Only part of the rows carry a size: once, few, many, or a class if the clone is expanded.

NA,TRBV7-2,15,TRBJ1-6,NA,CASSLDRLKGSPLHF,TGTGCCAGCAGCTTAGACAGGCTCAAAGGATCACCCCTCCACTTT
few,TRBV6-5,15,TRBJ2-2,TRBD2,CASRLTSGDTGELFF,TGTGCCAGCAGATTGACTAGCGGAGACACCGGGGAGCTGTTTTTT
NA,TRBV7-8,15,TRBJ1-5,NA,CASSLGGYGNQPQHF,TGTGCCAGCAGCTTAGGAGGGTACGGCAATCAGCCCCAGCATTTT
once,TRBV11-3,14,TRBJ2-1,NA,CASSFDYIYNEQFF,TGTGCCAGCAGCTTCGACTACATCTACAATGAGCAGTTCTTC
NA,TRBV18,16,TRBJ1-1,NA,CASSPPGGHMNTEAFF,TGTGCCAGCTCACCACCCGGGGGCCACATGAACACTGAAGCTTTCTTT
NA,TRBV7-9,15,TRBJ1-4,TRBD1,CASSLGGGAGEKLFF,TGTGCCAGCAGCTTAGGAGGGGGCGCCGGAGAAAAACTGTTTTTT
NA,TRBV9,16,TRBJ2-1,TRBD2,CASSVAGTSENNEQFF,TGTGCCAGCAGCGTAGCCGGGACTAGCGAGAACAATGAGCAGTTCTTC
NA,TRBV6-6,14,TRBJ1-2,NA,CASSSPGAGFGYTF,TGTGCCAGCAGTTCACCGGGCGCCGGGTTCGGCTACACCTTC
NA,TRBV6-5,13,TRBJ1-1,TRBD1,CASQPQGATEAFF,TGTGCCAGCCAACCCCAGGGGGCAACTGAAGCTTTCTTT
NA,TRBV7-3,16,TRBJ2-7,TRBD2,CASSLTVGLAGAEQYF,TGTGCCAGCAGCTTAACGGTGGGACTAGCGGGCGCCGAGCAGTACTTC
NA,TRBV11-3,16,TRBJ2-1,TRBD2,CASSPGLAGGPHEQFF,TGTGCCAGCAGCCCCGGACTAGCGGGAGGGCCCCATGAGCAGTTCTTC
NA,TRBV2,13,TRBJ1-5,NA,CASSDLRDQPQHF,TGTGCCAGCAGTGATCTCCGGGATCAGCCCCAGCATTTT
NA,TRBV6-5,15,TRBJ2-3,NA,CACSSGQPSTDTQYF,TGTGCCTGTTCTTCGGGGCAGCCCTCCACAGATACGCAGTATTTT
NA,TRBV7-9,14,TRBJ2-7,TRBD2,CASSLVSSGYEQYF,TGTGCCAGCAGCTTAGTCTCTAGCGGCTACGAGCAGTACTTC
NA,TRBV5-5,14,TRBJ2-7,NA,CASSWTTGPYEQYF,TGTGCCAGCAGCTGGACGACTGGGCCCTACGAGCAGTACTTC
NA,TRBV19,12,TRBJ1-4,NA,CASSEGGEKLFF,TGTGCCAGTAGTGAGGGTGGGGAAAAACTGTTTTTT
once,TRBV5-4,14,TRBJ2-5,NA,CASSRPGAEETQYF,TGTGCCAGCAGCAGACCGGGAGCCGAAGAGACCCAGTACTTC
NA,TRBV30,12,TRBJ1-2,TRBD1,CAWIGGVSGYTF,TGTGCCTGGATAGGGGGCGTCAGTGGCTACACCTTC
NA,TRBV7-2,16,TRBJ1-2,NA,CASSSLSQLSNYGYTF,TGTGCCAGCAGCTCCCTGAGCCAGCTATCTAACTATGGCTACACCTTC
NA,TRBV7-9,13,TRBJ1-1,NA,CASSLSGPTEAFF,TGTGCCAGCAGCTTGAGCGGCCCCACTGAAGCTTTCTTT
NA,TRBV5-4,15,TRBJ2-5,TRBD2,CASSSGGGAQETQYF,TGTGCCAGCAGCTCGGGCGGGGGGGCCCAAGAGACCCAGTACTTC
NA,TRBV27,14,TRBJ1-4,TRBD1,CASSSIGTDEKLFF,TGTGCCAGCAGTTCGATTGGGACAGATGAAAAACTGTTTTTT
NA,TRBV6-5,14,TRBJ2-3,NA,CASSSSLSTDTQYF,TGTGCCAGCAGTAGCTCCCTGAGCACAGATACGCAGTATTTT
once,TRBV6-2/TRBV6-3,13,TRBJ1-2,NA,CASSYTGTAGYTF,TGTGCCAGCAGTTACACAGGGACGGCTGGCTACACCTTC
few,TRBV24-1,14,TRBJ1-1,TRBD1,CATTSGTANTEAFF,TGTGCCACCACGTCTGGGACAGCAAACACTGAAGCTTTCTTT
NA,TRBV28,13,TRBJ1-5,NA,CASSIGRDQPQHF,TGTGCCAGCAGTATCGGGAGGGATCAGCCCCAGCATTTT
NA,TRBV9,15,TRBJ2-1,TRBD2,CASSTSARSYNEQFF,TGTGCCAGCAGTACTAGCGCCCGCTCCTACAATGAGCAGTTCTTC